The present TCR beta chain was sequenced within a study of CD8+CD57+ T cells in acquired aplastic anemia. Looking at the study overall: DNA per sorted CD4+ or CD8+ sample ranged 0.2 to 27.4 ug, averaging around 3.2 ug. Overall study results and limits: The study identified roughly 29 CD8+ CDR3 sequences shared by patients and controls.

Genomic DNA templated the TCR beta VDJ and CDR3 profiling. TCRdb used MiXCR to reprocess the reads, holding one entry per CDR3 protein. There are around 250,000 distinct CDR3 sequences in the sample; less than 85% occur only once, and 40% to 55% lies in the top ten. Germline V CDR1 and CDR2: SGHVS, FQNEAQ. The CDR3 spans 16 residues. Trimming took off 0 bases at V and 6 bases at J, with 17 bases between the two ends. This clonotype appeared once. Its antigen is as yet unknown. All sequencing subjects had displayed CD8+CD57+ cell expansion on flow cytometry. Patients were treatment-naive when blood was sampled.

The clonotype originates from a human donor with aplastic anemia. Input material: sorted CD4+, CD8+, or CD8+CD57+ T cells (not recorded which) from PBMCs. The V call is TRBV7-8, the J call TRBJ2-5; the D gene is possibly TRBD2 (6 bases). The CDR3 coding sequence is TGTGCCAGCAGCTTAGCGGGAGGTCCGGTTACGCAGACCCAGTACTTC. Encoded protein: CASSLAGGPVTQTQYF. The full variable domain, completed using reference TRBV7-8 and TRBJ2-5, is GAGVSQSPRYKVAKRGQDVALRCDPISGHVSLFWYQQALGQGPEFLTYFQNEAQLDKSGLPSDRFFAERPEGSVSTLKIQRTQQEDSAVYLCASSLAGGPVTQTQYFGPGTRLLVL.